This T cell receptor beta chain was observed in a study of T cell repertoires in cytomegalovirus infection. Study-wide findings and caveats: Adding up the frequency of public TCR beta families identified people who carried CMV plus the relevant HLA.

CDR1 is SQVTM and CDR2 is ANQGSEA in the germline V gene. The CDR3 is made up of 13 amino acids. V was clipped by 7 bases and J by 0 bases, with 9 bases between them. On this clonotype: The antigen remains unidentified.

In TCRdb, the reads were re-called with MiXCR into one record per CDR3 protein. The table includes fewer than 1,000,000 distinct CDR3 sequences, around a third detected once. This chain joins TRBV29-1 and TRBJ2-2; D is unresolved. This sequence was found in a human donor in good health (CMV status not recorded). Some clones in this sample may be carry-over from other donors' samples. Sequences were derived from cultured CD8+ T cells from PBMCs, sampled from culture after CMV antigen stimulation. The CDR3 protein is CSGWITNTGELFF. CDR3 sequence (DNA): TGCAGCGGGTGGATAACGAACACCGGGGAGCTGTTTTTT.